This entry describes one T cell receptor (beta chain). The antigen remains unidentified. Sequenced by immunoSEQ multiplex PCR; TCRdb stores in-frame clones only, minus some. The sample holds approximately 120,000 clones, around 92% seen once. This entry comes from a study of T cell responses to AZD1222 COVID-19 vaccine. Study results and limitations: Compared with day 0, the breadth and depth of the Spike-specific TCR repertoire rose significantly after two doses of AZD1222. Baseline seropositives among AZD1222 recipients totaled only 5 to 7. CD4 TCRs linked to vaccination spanned spike, dominating at 160-218 and 743-854.

The germline V gene has CDR1 SGHRS and CDR2 YFSETQ. This CDR3 has 15 residues. The V and J ends lost 0 bases and 0 bases respectively, with 8 bases between them. This chain links TRBV5-1 with TRBJ2-3; D gene uncertain. The source material was peripheral blood, sampled on day 0 of AZD1222 vaccination. The TCR comes from an adult in good health. CDR3 loop: CASSLAARSTDTQYF. The CDR3, as DNA: TGCGCCAGCAGCTTGGCCGCGAGGAGCACAGATACGCAGTATTTT.